This T cell receptor (beta chain) is from a study of blood T cell repertoires in COVID-19. TCRdb's copy holds only in-frame clones and misses some; the assay was immunoSEQ multiplex PCR. In the table there are more than 300,000 clones, around 92% of which are singletons. V lost 2 bases, J lost 11 bases, and 5 bases stayed unmatched. The CDR3 loop spans 12 amino acids. Germline V gives CDR1 KGHSH, CDR2 LQKENI. The source is a woman aged 30 to 39 who had recovered from COVID-19. The J gene is TRBJ1-2, the V gene TRBV18, with 7 bases identical to TRBD1. The sample comprised PBMCs or T cells enriched from blood (not recorded which). CDR3 sequence (DNA): TGTGCCAGCTCACCAAACGCAGGGGGTTACACCTTC. It yields the protein CASSPNAGGYTF. Filled out from reference TRBV18 and TRBJ1-2, the complete variable domain reads NAGVMQNPRHLVRRRGQEARLRCSPMKGHSHVYWYRQLPEEGLKFMVYLQKENIIDESGMPKERFSAEFPKEGPSILRIQQVVRGDSAAYFCASSPNAGGYTFGSGTRLTVV.